This is a list of T cell receptor beta chains from one sample in a study of cytotoxic CD8 clonotypes in ibrutinib-treated CLL. Method: immunoSEQ multiplex PCR; TCRdb's copy keeps in-frame clones and lacks some. The sample holds 150,000 to 200,000 clones, around nine tenths seen once. The source material was PBMCs, sampled at disease progression, from a patient treated with ibrutinib. The receptors shown here come from a human donor with chronic lymphocytic leukemia. Both conserved end residues are part of each CDR3. The D gene is left open where the match is weak. The size of a clone is reported for some rows only, either as once, few or many, or as a class for expanded clones.

cdr3_nt	cdr3_aa	v_call	j_call	clone_size	d_call
TGCGCCAGCAGCTTGCTGCGGAGGACCCTGTACAATGAGCAGTTCTTC	CASSLLRRTLYNEQFF	TRBV5-1	TRBJ2-1	-	-
TGTGCCAGCAGCTTAAGAGCGGGAGAAGCGGAGACCCAGTACTTC	CASSLRAGEAETQYF	TRBV7-2	TRBJ2-5	-	TRBD2
TGCGCCAGCAGTCCAGGGTGGGAAGAGACCCAGTACTTC	CASSPGWEETQYF	TRBV10-1	TRBJ2-5	few	-
TGTGCCAGCAGCGTCGGGACTAGCGGGACCTACAATGAGCAGTTCTTC	CASSVGTSGTYNEQFF	TRBV9	TRBJ2-1	-	TRBD2
TGTGCCAGCAGTTACAGGGCAAACACTGAAGCTTTCTTT	CASSYRANTEAFF	TRBV27	TRBJ1-1	-	-
TGTGCCACCAGCAGAGAGGCGCCGGGACAGGACGGTGTCTACAATGAGCAGTTCTTC	CATSREAPGQDGVYNEQFF	TRBV15	TRBJ2-1	-	TRBD1
TGTGCCAGCTCACCACGGGCGGAAAGGGGGACTGAAGCTTTCTTT	CASSPRAERGTEAFF	TRBV18	TRBJ1-1	-	-
TGTGCCAGTAGGGGAGGGGGGCGAACTGAAGCTTTCTTT	CASRGGGRTEAFF	TRBV19	TRBJ1-1	few	-
TGTGCCAGCAATTACTATGGCTACACCTTC	CASNYYGYTF	TRBV28	TRBJ1-2	-	-
TGTGCCAGTAGTATAGCTGAGACAGGTTCCGGGGAGCTGTTTTTT	CASSIAETGSGELFF	TRBV19	TRBJ2-2	-	-
TGTGCCAGCAGTGACTCGGGCTTGGGGTTCCACAATGAGCAGTTCTTC	CASSDSGLGFHNEQFF	TRBV6-4	TRBJ2-1	-	-
TGCGCCAGCCTGGGCCCAAGCCTGGCCTATCGAGAGACCCAGTACTTC	CASLGPSLAYRETQYF	TRBV10-1	TRBJ2-5	-	-
TGTGCCAGCAGCCGGGAAGATACGCAGTATTTT	CASSREDTQYF	TRBV9	TRBJ2-3	-	-
TGTGCCAGCAGCAACGCAGGGGGCGCATCGTCTGGGGCCAACGTCCTGACTTTC	CASSNAGGASSGANVLTF	TRBV21-1	TRBJ2-6	-	-
TGTGCCAGCAGTTTATATCGACAGGGCTACTATGGCTACACCTTC	CASSLYRQGYYGYTF	TRBV28	TRBJ1-2	-	TRBD1
TGTGCCGGACCGGACAACCGATGGAACACTGAAGCTTTCTTT	CAGPDNRWNTEAFF	TRBV21-1	TRBJ1-1	-	-
TGCGCCAGCAGCTTACGCGGGACAGCCACTGAAGCTTTCTTT	CASSLRGTATEAFF	TRBV5-1	TRBJ1-1	-	TRBD1
TGTGCCAGCAGCTTAGCTTTAAACGCTGAAGCTTTCTTT	CASSLALNAEAFF	TRBV7-2	TRBJ1-1	once	-
TGTGCCAGTAGTCTGGCCCGACAGGTCACAGATACGCAGTATTTT	CASSLARQVTDTQYF	TRBV19	TRBJ2-3	-	-
TGTGCCTGGAGGGACACGGCCTCTGGAAACACCATATATTTT	CAWRDTASGNTIYF	TRBV30	TRBJ1-3	few	-
TGTGCCAGTAGTATTGGCAGGGGCCCCCACGAGCAGTACTTC	CASSIGRGPHEQYF	TRBV19	TRBJ2-7	-	-
TGTGCCAGTAGTGGGGGGACTTTTAACTACGAGCAGTACTTC	CASSGGTFNYEQYF	TRBV19	TRBJ2-7	once	-
TGTGCCAGCAGCTTACAGGGTAGAGGGGTCTATGGCTACACCTTC	CASSLQGRGVYGYTF	TRBV7-3	TRBJ1-2	-	-
TGCGCCAGCAGCCAAGATTCTAGCACAGATACGCAGTATTTT	CASSQDSSTDTQYF	TRBV4-3	TRBJ2-3	-	-
TGTGCCAGCAGCTTAGTCGGACAGCCATATGGCTACACCTTC	CASSLVGQPYGYTF	TRBV11-2	TRBJ1-2	-	-
TGTGCCAGCAAGGGGGGGGAGTACGAGCAGTACTTC	CASKGGEYEQYF	TRBV7-6	TRBJ2-7	-	-
TGTGCTAGTGGTTTCGTAACAGGGGGCACTAGCACAGATACGCAGTATTTT	CASGFVTGGTSTDTQYF	TRBV12-5	TRBJ2-3	-	TRBD1
TGCGCCAGCAGTCGGGACAGGGGTAACGCCGGGGAGCTGTTTTTT	CASSRDRGNAGELFF	TRBV5-1	TRBJ2-2	-	TRBD1
TGTGCCACCAGCAGCGATCGGAACTCCTACAATGAGCAGTTCTTC	CATSSDRNSYNEQFF	TRBV15	TRBJ2-1	-	-
TGTGCCAGTAGTATGGGTTTAACCAGGGCCGTTAATCAGCCCCAGCATTTT	CASSMGLTRAVNQPQHF	TRBV19	TRBJ1-5	-	-
TGTGCCAGCAGCTTAGCGCCGGGACAGGGAGTCTTGGGGCAAGAGACCCAGTACTTC	CASSLAPGQGVLGQETQYF	TRBV7-8	TRBJ2-5	-	TRBD1
TGTGCCAGCAGCTTAGTGGCGACTAGCGGGTTCTCTGGGGCCAACGTCCTGACTTTC	CASSLVATSGFSGANVLTF	TRBV11-2	TRBJ2-6	-	TRBD2
TGTGCCAGCAGTTGGTCAGGGAGGAACTCTGGGGCCAACGTCCTGACTTTC	CASSWSGRNSGANVLTF	TRBV2	TRBJ2-6	-	-
TGTGCCAGCAGTGCGGCCGGACTAGCGGGAGGTACCTACGAGCAGTACTTC	CASSAAGLAGGTYEQYF	TRBV27	TRBJ2-7	-	TRBD2
TGTGCCAGACAGGGGGACTATAATTCACCCCTCCACTTT	CARQGDYNSPLHF	TRBV30	TRBJ1-6	-	TRBD1
TGTGCCAGTAGTATCGGGACAGGGAAACGGTCGGCTTTCTTT	CASSIGTGKRSAFF	TRBV19	TRBJ1-1	-	TRBD1